This T cell receptor beta chain was sequenced in a study of T cell changes during pregnancy in multiple sclerosis. Method: immunoSEQ multiplex PCR; TCRdb's copy keeps in-frame clones and lacks some. The sample consists of about 38,000 clones, more than 85% of them appearing once. The CDR3 covers 19 residues. Trimming took 0 bases from V and 7 from J, leaving 25 bases between them. The germline CDR1 and CDR2 sequences are SGHTA and FQGNSA. This chain links TRBV7-2 with TRBJ2-1; possibly TRBD2 for D (5 bases). Sequenced material: CD8+ T cells from peripheral blood mononuclear cells, taken after pregnancy. The sequence was collected from a female donor with multiple sclerosis, enrolled in a pregnancy study. The CDR3 coding sequence is TGTGCCAGCAGCTTAGCTATATTCTCTCCGGGAACGACGGAAAATGAGCAGTTCTTC. Residues: CASSLAIFSPGTTENEQFF.